This TCR beta chain was retrieved from a study of blood T cell repertoires in COVID-19. Study in general: Sample material is recorded as cDNA or gDNA derived from T cells, B-cell-depleted T cells, or PBMCs.

Some clones are missing from TCRdb's copy, which holds only in-frame ones; the method was immunoSEQ multiplex PCR. The table has approximately 76,000 clones, 88% seen once. This CDR3 is 15 amino acids long. Germline lookup yields CDR1 MRHNA and CDR2 SNTAGT. Trimming removed 2 bases at V and 4 bases at J, with 12 bases between. The TCR originated in a human donor in a cohort sampled during active COVID-19. V is TRBV6-4 and J is TRBJ1-5; D is possibly TRBD1 (6 bases). Input material: peripheral blood. CDR3 sequence reads: CASSDEGTLNQPQHF. CDR3 sequence (DNA): TGTGCCAGCAGTGACGAGGGGACACTGAATCAGCCCCAGCATTTT.